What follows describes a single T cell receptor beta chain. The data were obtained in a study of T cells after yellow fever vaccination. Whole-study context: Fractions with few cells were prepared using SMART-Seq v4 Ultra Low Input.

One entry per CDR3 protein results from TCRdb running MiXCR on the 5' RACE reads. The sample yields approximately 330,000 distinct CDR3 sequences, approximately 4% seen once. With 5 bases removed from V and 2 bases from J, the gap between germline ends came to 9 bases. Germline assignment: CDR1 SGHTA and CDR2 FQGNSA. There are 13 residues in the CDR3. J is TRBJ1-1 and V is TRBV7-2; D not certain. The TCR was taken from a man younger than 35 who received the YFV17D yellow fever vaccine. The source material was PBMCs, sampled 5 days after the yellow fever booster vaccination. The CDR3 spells CASSIGPNTEAFF. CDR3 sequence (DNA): TGTGCCAGCAGCATCGGACCCAACACTGAAGCTTTCTTT.